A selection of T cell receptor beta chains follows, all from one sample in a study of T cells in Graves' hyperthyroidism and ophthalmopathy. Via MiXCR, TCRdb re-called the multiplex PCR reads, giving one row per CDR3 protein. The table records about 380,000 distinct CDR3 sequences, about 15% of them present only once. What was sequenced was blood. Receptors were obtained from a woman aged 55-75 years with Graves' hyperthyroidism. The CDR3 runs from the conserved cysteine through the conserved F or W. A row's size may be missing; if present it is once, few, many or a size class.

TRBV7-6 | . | CASSLAQPEQGRETQYF
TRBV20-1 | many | CSASGWGTSGGRTDTQYF
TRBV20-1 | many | CSAREGESLVNEQYF
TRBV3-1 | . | CASSQRVLAEGEQYF
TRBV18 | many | CASSPPGRYSYNEQFF
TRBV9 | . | CASSDDTWGSTQYF
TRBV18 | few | CASSTGMDNQPQHF
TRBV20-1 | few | CSARERGSSYNSPLHF
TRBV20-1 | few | CSAIRGSGNTIYF
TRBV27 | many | CASTPLGQAHSYEQYF
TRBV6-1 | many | CASSPKDTSGYNEQFF
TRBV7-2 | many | CASSLGLSYEQYF
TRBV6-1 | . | CASSEYGNQPQHF
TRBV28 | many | CASTLIQGKNEQFF
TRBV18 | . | CASSPLRTSGSGKGELFF
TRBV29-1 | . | CSASEGEYEQYF
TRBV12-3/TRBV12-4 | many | CASRKSTDTQYF
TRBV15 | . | CATSREWDRVSSPLHF
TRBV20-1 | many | CSARGAGNYNEQFF
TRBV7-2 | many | CASSLRFLAGFRNEQFF
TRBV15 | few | CATSPRTGTQPQHF
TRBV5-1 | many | CASRPGSGGKNEQFF
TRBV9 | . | CASSPGATGGANYGYTF
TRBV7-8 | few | CANSSDRDQPQHF
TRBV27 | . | CASSLSGQNYEQYF
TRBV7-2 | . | CASSLGGGRRAETQYF
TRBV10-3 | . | CAISESTTAEKLFF
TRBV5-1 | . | CASSWQGGSNEKLLF
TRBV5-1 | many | CASSLQGPRNTEAFF
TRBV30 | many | CAWRGDQETQYF
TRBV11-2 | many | CASTGRGMNTEAFF
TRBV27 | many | CASSSDRSGGYTF
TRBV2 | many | CASSVPSNQPQHF
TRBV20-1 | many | CSARDKGQLYGYTF
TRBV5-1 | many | CASYRDGNYGYTF
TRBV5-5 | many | CASSHGHPLVRDPYYEQYF
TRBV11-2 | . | CASSLGPGRVSGNTIYF
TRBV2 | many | CASSVGSGQETQYF
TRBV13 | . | CASSPRWSDGYTF
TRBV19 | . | CASSIDQAGLNSPLHF
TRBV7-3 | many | CASSLGVLYNEQFF
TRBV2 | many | CASNQGRDTQYF
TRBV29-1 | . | CSVDSYNEQFF
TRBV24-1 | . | CATSDPGTAGGTQYF
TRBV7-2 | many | CASSFRRLAEAFF
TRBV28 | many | CASSLAGADQPQHF